This T cell receptor (beta chain) was captured by sequencing in a study of OX40 agonist ivuxolimab in advanced cancers. At the level of the study: Each dose-escalation patient presented with hepatocellular carcinoma, melanoma, renal cell or head and neck cancer.

Broader study findings: Antigen specificity was not determined for the expanded peripheral T cells. Among the lowest peripheral clonal expansion occurred in 0.1-3.0 mg/kg partial responders.

Details on this clone: Its antigen is still unknown.

Clones were sequenced by immunoSEQ multiplex PCR, and TCRdb holds only the in-frame ones, with some missing. Of roughly 60,000 clones in the sample, around 88% were seen once. This sequence was found in an adult with an advanced solid tumor such as melanoma, head and neck, liver or kidney cancer. Material: CD4+ or CD8+ T cells sorted from blood, obtained in a trial of the OX40 agonist ivuxolimab.

Written as DNA, the CDR3 is TGTGCCAGCAGTCCTCGACTAGCAGGCGGCACAGATACGCAGTATTTT. Translating gives CASSPRLAGGTDTQYF. The V and J genes are TRBV27 and TRBJ2-3; 7 nucleotides line up with TRBD2. V shed 5 bases and J 1 base; nucleotides not matched to a gene: 9. Germline V gene sequence: CDR1 MNHEY, CDR2 SMNVEV (reference sequence). This CDR3 has 16 amino acids.